The 32 T cell receptor beta chains listed next were all sequenced from one sample in a study of long-term antiretroviral therapy in people with HIV. At survey level, the immunoSEQ assay was run in its v3.0 version. This table comes from immunoSEQ multiplex PCR, and its TCRdb copy is limited to in-frame clones, with some not included. The table has about 20,000 clones, roughly 84% seen once; the top ten hold about 11%. The sample consisted of unsorted PBMCs, taken less than 2.5 years after starting antiretroviral therapy. The receptors stem from a middle-aged man with HIV.

This chain connects TRBV6-1 to TRBJ1-2, with no clear D. V gave up 2 bases and J gave up 2 bases, with 6 bases separating them. The CDR3 loop spans 13 amino acids. From germline, CDR1 is MNHNS and CDR2 SASEGT. In nucleotides, the CDR3 is TGTGCCAGCAGTGAACAAGGAAACTATGGCTACACCTTC. Translating it yields CASSEQGNYGYTF.

The rearrangement uses TRBV10-2 and TRBJ2-3; D might be TRBD2 (5 bases). Trimming took 3 bases from V and 7 from J, leaving 8 bases between them. Germline CDR1 reads WSHSY; CDR2 reads SAAADI. The CDR3 runs 12 residues. The CDR3 coding sequence is TGCGCCAGCAGTGATAGCGCGTATACGCAGTATTTT. This translates into CASSDSAYTQYF.

This chain links TRBV25-1 with TRBJ2-7; D is undetermined. Trimming cost V 5 bases and J 4 bases, with 12 bases left between them. CDR1 and CDR2 (germline): MGHDK, SYGVNS. The CDR3 is 13 residues long. CDR3 amino acids: CASSLGPFYEQYF. The CDR3 bases are TGTGCCAGCAGTCTCGGACCCTTTTACGAGCAGTACTTC.

This clone occurred once. The rearrangement links TRBV7-9 to TRBJ1-2; D remains unclear. There are 14 residues in the CDR3. Germline CDR1 and CDR2: SEHNR and FQNEAQ (reference sequence). V was cut by 5 bases and J by 8 bases, with 18 bases left in between. The CDR3 is CASSVPLGREGYTF. The CDR3 DNA reads TGTGCCAGCAGCGTACCTCTTGGGCGCGAGGGCTACACCTTC.

The chain combines TRBV10-2 with TRBJ2-7; the match to TRBD1 covers 7 bases. J was trimmed by 2 bases and V by 3 bases; bases with no gene match: 4. The germline V gene encodes CDR1 WSHSY and CDR2 SAAADI. This CDR3 has 14 residues. CDR3 DNA: TGCGCCAGCAGTGACTCCGACAGGGCCTACGAGCAGTACTTC. It is translated as CASSDSDRAYEQYF.

This clone was seen just once. The chain is built from TRBV19 and TRBJ1-1, with D possibly being TRBD1 (5 bases). Germline assignment: CDR1 LNHDA and CDR2 SQIVND (reference sequence). Deletions cut 6 bases from V and 7 bases from J, with 15 bases between. CDR3 length: 13 residues. The CDR3 region has the DNA TGTGCCAGTAGGAGGGACTTGGGGGTTGAAGCTTTCTTT. This codes for CASRRDLGVEAFF. Full variable domain (remainder filled in from reference TRBV19 and TRBJ1-1): DGGITQSPKYLFRKEGQNVTLSCEQNLNHDAMYWYRQDPGQGLRLIYYSQIVNDFQKGDIAEGYSVSREKKESFPLTVTSAQKNPTAFYLCASRRDLGVEAFFGQGTRLTVV.

This clone was recorded a few times. The V and J genes are TRBV28 and TRBJ1-2; no firm D call. This CDR3 has 12 amino acids. CDR1 and CDR2 from the germline V gene are MDHEN and SYDVKM. V gave up 10 bases and J gave up 5 bases, with 14 bases separating them. CDR3 residues: CAIATQSYGYTF. For the CDR3, the DNA is TGTGCCATCGCAACACAGAGTTATGGCTACACCTTC.

This clone occurred a few times. This chain links TRBV7-2 with TRBJ2-1, with unresolved D. This CDR3 has 15 amino acids. CDR1 and CDR2 (germline): SGHTA, FQGNSA. Trimming cost V 5 bases and J 2 bases, with 13 bases left between them. The CDR3 bases are TGTGCCAGCAGCCAAGCCGCTAACGCCTACAATGAGCAGTTCTTC. Its translation is CASSQAANAYNEQFF.

The rearrangement joins TRBV11-1 to TRBJ2-2; TRBD1 is a possible D gene (6 bases). V lost 6 bases and J lost 4, with 18 bases in between. CDR1 SGHAT and CDR2 FQDESV come from the germline V gene (reference sequence). The CDR3 is 16 amino acids. Written as DNA, the CDR3 is TGTGCCAGCAGTTCTGGGACACGGGTGGGCACCGGGGAGCTGTTTTTT. Amino acids: CASSSGTRVGTGELFF.

The J gene is TRBJ2-7, the V gene TRBV5-1, with D unresolved. Trimming shortened V by 0 bases and J by 0 bases, and 10 bases separated the two germline ends. The CDR3 has 15 residues. Germline assignment: CDR1 SGHRS and CDR2 YFSETQ. As DNA, the CDR3 is TGCGCCAGCAGCTTGGGTCCCGGTAGCTCCTACGAGCAGTACTTC. Translation gives CASSLGPGSSYEQYF.

The chain employs TRBV27 and TRBJ2-7; 11 nucleotides match TRBD1. Germline CDR1 MNHEY, CDR2 SMNVEV (reference sequence). This CDR3 is 15 amino acids long. V was clipped by 5 bases and J by 3 bases; unmatched bases: 6. This chain's CDR3 is CASSLGQGAVYEQYF. CDR3 in DNA: TGTGCCAGCAGTCTTGGACAGGGGGCGGTCTACGAGCAGTACTTC.

This sequence joins TRBV10-2 and TRBJ1-1; no clear D gene. CDR1 WSHSY and CDR2 SAAADI come from the germline V gene. Trimming stripped 6 bases from V and 8 bases from J, with 13 bases between. The CDR3 contains 12 residues. CDR3 region: CASRAGLLEAFF. The CDR3 nucleotides are TGCGCCAGCAGGGCCGGGTTGTTAGAAGCTTTCTTT.

This clone came up once. V gene TRBV7-5 combines with J gene TRBJ2-3; the table's D call, TRBD2, was not checked against the DNA. TRBV7-5 constitutes a pseudogene. The CDR3 covers 12 residues. This chain's CDR3 is CVRNRRGDTQYF. For the CDR3, the DNA is TGTGTCCGCAATCGACGGGGGGATACGCAGTATTTT.

The V and J genes are TRBV7-2 and TRBJ1-1; D unresolved. The CDR3 length is 14 residues. Deletions cut 1 base from V and 4 bases from J, with 10 bases between. CDR1 is SGHTA and CDR2 is FQGNSA in the germline V gene. The CDR3 coding sequence is TGTGCCAGCAGCTTAGTCGCAGGCAGCACTGAAGCTTTCTTT. This gives the protein CASSLVAGSTEAFF.

This chain connects TRBV5-1 to TRBJ1-2; D remains ambiguous. From germline, CDR1 is SGHRS and CDR2 YFSETQ. Between the trimmed V and J ends, which lost 0 bases and 6 bases, there was a span of 18 bases. This CDR3 region has 16 residues. The CDR3 protein is CASSLAEEGPDDGYTF. CDR3 bases: TGCGCCAGCAGCTTGGCCGAGGAGGGCCCCGACGATGGCTACACCTTC.

The J gene is TRBJ2-6, the V gene TRBV30, with D possibly TRBD2 on 7 matching bases. The length of the CDR3 is 16 residues. The V end was cut by 7 bases, the J end by 2 bases, with 18 bases between. CDR1 and CDR2 (germline): GTSNPN, SVGIG (reference sequence). CDR3 bases: TGTGCCTTCAAGGGGGGGGGAAGCGCTGGGGCCAACGTCCTGACTTTC. It yields the protein CAFKGGGSAGANVLTF.

This chain links TRBV27 with TRBJ1-5; D possibly corresponds to TRBD1 (6 bases). This CDR3 is 15 amino acids long. V lost 6 bases to trimming and J lost 0 bases, with 12 bases between them. The germline V gene has CDR1 MNHEY and CDR2 SMNVEV (reference sequence). The CDR3 region is CASRDSLYSNQPQHF. The CDR3, as DNA: TGTGCCAGCAGGGACAGTCTTTATAGCAATCAGCCCCAGCATTTT.

The DNA of the CDR3 is TGTGCCTGGATGACGACTCCTTTCTACGAGCAGTACTTC. Translation gives CAWMTTPFYEQYF. The chain uses TRBV30 and TRBJ2-7, with no clear D. Per germline, CDR1 GTSNPN and CDR2 SVGIG (reference sequence). V was cut by 4 bases and J by 3 bases, with 13 bases left in between. The CDR3 has 13 amino acids.

There are a few counts of this clone. The J gene is TRBJ2-5, the V gene TRBV5-6; TRBD1 or TRBD2 may be the D gene (5 bases each). CDR1 is SGHDT, CDR2 YYEEEE, per germline. The CDR3 loop spans 16 amino acids. Trimming shortened V by 0 bases and J by 2 bases, and 14 bases separated the two germline ends. The CDR3 protein is CASSLASGTLQETQYF. DNA for the CDR3: TGTGCCAGCAGCTTGGCCTCAGGGACGTTACAAGAGACCCAGTACTTC.

The chain employs TRBV6-5 and TRBJ1-1, with TRBD1 matching 8 bases. This CDR3 region has 14 residues. The J segment lost 1 base and the V segment lost 7 bases, leaving 5 bases of the junction unmatched. Germline V gives CDR1 MNHEY, CDR2 SVGAGI. CDR3 in amino acids: CASNYGQGNTEAFF. The CDR3 nucleotides read TGTGCCAGCAACTACGGACAGGGGAACACTGAAGCTTTCTTT.

The chain recombines TRBV7-2 with TRBJ2-7; 9 positions agree with TRBD2. There are 15 residues in the CDR3. The V segment lost 1 base and the J segment 3 bases; nucleotides outside the gene matches: 4. CDR1 SGHTA and CDR2 FQGNSA come from the germline V gene. The CDR3 region is CASSLEAREGYEQYF. CDR3 in DNA: TGTGCCAGCAGCTTAGAGGCGCGGGAGGGCTACGAGCAGTACTTC.

The count of this clone is one. The chain is built from TRBV5-8 and TRBJ2-2; 8 bases align to TRBD1. The CDR3 has 15 amino acids. After removal of 2 bases from V and 5 bases from J, the junction contained 5 bases not matched to a gene. Per the germline V gene, CDR1 is SGHTS and CDR2 is YDEGEE. The CDR3 nucleotides read TGTGCCAGCAGCTTCGGACAGGGTAGGACCGGGGAGCTGTTTTTT. Protein sequence: CASSFGQGRTGELFF. Based on the CDR3 plus reference TRBV5-8 and TRBJ2-2, the full variable domain is EAGVTQSPTHLIKTRGQQATLRCSPISGHTSVYWYQQALGLGLQFLLWYDEGEERNRGNFPPRFSGRQFPNYSSELNVNALELEDSALYLCASSFGQGRTGELFFGEGSRLTVL.

J is TRBJ1-2 and V is TRBV19, with TRBD1 identical over 8 bases. The J segment lost 2 bases and the V segment lost 2 bases, leaving 13 bases of the junction unmatched. The CDR3 runs 18 residues. Looked up from germline, CDR1 is LNHDA and CDR2 is SQIVND (reference sequence). The CDR3 protein is CASSIRSGTGLLNYGYTF. The CDR3 DNA reads as TGTGCCAGTAGTATAAGGTCCGGGACAGGCCTATTAAACTATGGCTACACCTTC.

The chain uses TRBV4-1 and TRBJ2-2, with TRBD2 matching 12 bases. The CDR3 is 19 amino acids. With 2 bases clipped from V and 3 bases from J, the junction kept 10 bases outside the gene matches. The germline V gene has CDR1 MGHRA and CDR2 YSYEKL. As DNA, the CDR3 is TGCGCCAGCAGCCAAAATCAGACTAGCGGGAGTATGGACACCGGGGAGCTGTTTTTT. Translation gives CASSQNQTSGSMDTGELFF.

This clone appeared a few times. This rearrangement joins TRBV7-2 to TRBJ1-4, with 9 bases matching TRBD1. J lost 7 bases, V lost 5 bases, and 2 bases had no gene match. This CDR3 is built from 13 residues. The germline V gene has CDR1 SGHTA and CDR2 FQGNSA. The DNA of the CDR3 is TGTGCCAGCAGCCCGGACAGGGGTGAAAAACTGTTTTTT. It yields the protein CASSPDRGEKLFF.

The CDR3 DNA reads TGTGCCAGCAGTGAAATTGGGGCTTTGAACACTGAAGCTTTCTTT. Translation gives CASSEIGALNTEAFF. The chain combines TRBV6-1 with TRBJ1-1; perhaps TRBD1 as D (5 bases). The CDR3 totals 15 residues. Germline V gene sequence: CDR1 MNHNS, CDR2 SASEGT. The V end lost 2 bases, the J end lost 0 bases, and 10 bases lay between the germline ends.

This clone was observed once. The genes are TRBV30 and TRBJ2-3, with 7 positions matching TRBD2. The germline V gene encodes CDR1 GTSNPN and CDR2 SVGIG (reference sequence). V lost 4 bases, J lost 0 bases, and 7 bases stayed unmatched. This CDR3 region has 15 residues. In DNA form, the CDR3 reads TGTGCCTGGACCTTCGACGGGAGGAGCACAGATACGCAGTATTTT. It specifies CAWTFDGRSTDTQYF.

The V and J genes are TRBV6-5 and TRBJ1-1; D is ambiguous. The germline CDR1 and CDR2 sequences are MNHEY and SVGAGI. There are 13 residues in the CDR3. The V end was cut by 3 bases, the J end by 3 bases, with 8 bases between. DNA for the CDR3: TGTGCCAGCAGTTATCAGGTGTACACTGAAGCTTTCTTT. Translated: CASSYQVYTEAFF.

V is TRBV5-1 and J is TRBJ2-2; 7 bases fit TRBD1. The V segment lost 7 bases and the J segment 4 bases; nucleotides outside the gene matches: 7. This CDR3 contains 14 residues. Germline CDR1 SGHRS, CDR2 YFSETQ. This CDR3 is CASRGGSVTGELFF. In nucleotides, the CDR3 is TGCGCCAGCCGAGGGGGCTCGGTCACCGGGGAGCTGTTTTTT.

The V call is TRBV30, the J call TRBJ2-3; no firm D call. The CDR3 runs to 14 residues. Between the trimmed V and J ends, which lost 2 bases and 1 base, there was a span of 10 bases. Germline CDR1 reads GTSNPN; CDR2 reads SVGIG (reference sequence). The CDR3 bases are TGTGCCTGGAGTACCCTCCCAGGCACAGATACGCAGTATTTT. Its translation: CAWSTLPGTDTQYF.

The chain carries TRBV7-8 and TRBJ2-3; D is possibly TRBD2 (6 bases). Germline lookup yields CDR1 SGHVS and CDR2 FQNEAQ. This CDR3 has 16 residues. V shed 3 bases and J shed 1 base, with 14 bases lying between them. The CDR3 region is CASSFDAGPRTDTQYF. The DNA of the CDR3 is TGTGCCAGCAGCTTTGACGCGGGACCACGCACAGATACGCAGTATTTT.

V is TRBV7-2 and J is TRBJ1-1, with 8 bases matching TRBD1. The CDR3 covers 12 residues. V lost 6 bases and J lost 10; bases outside the gene matches: 7. Per germline, CDR1 SGHTA and CDR2 FQGNSA. CDR3 region: CASSRDRGAAFF. The CDR3 coding sequence is TGTGCCAGCAGTCGAGACAGGGGAGCAGCTTTCTTT.